This entry concerns a single T cell receptor beta chain. Antigen unknown. Whenever a sample was processed, at least 6.5 million PBMCs were isolated. It was with a sample-barcoded 5' primer and a J-beta primer mix that a second PCR of roughly 6 to 12 cycles was run. A single record per CDR3 protein comes from TCRdb applying MiXCR to the 5' RACE reads. The sample records about 1.1 million distinct CDR3 sequences, approximately 38% being singletons. V lost 1 base, J lost 11 bases, and 17 bases lay in between. Germline lookup yields CDR1 SGHVS and CDR2 FQNEAQ. This CDR3 is 14 amino acids long. The data derive from a study of blood T cells in healthy people across ages. Study-level points and caveats: Any conclusive comparison of naive versus antigen-experienced cells was prevented by using unsorted PBMCs.

The sequencing input was blood. The clonotype originates from a young man in good health. The J gene is TRBJ2-5, the V gene TRBV7-8; D not certain. DNA for the CDR3: TGTGCCAGCAGCTTAGTAAATGCTAGATCAGAGCAGTACTTC. Protein: CASSLVNARSEQYF.